The text below deals with one T cell receptor (beta chain). The sample originates from a study of Graves' ophthalmopathy and Graves' hyperthyroidism. Beta-chain TCR CDR3 regions were amplified from RNA transcripts. Second-round multiplex PCR followed a first-round RT-PCR using HTBI primers. TCRdb reprocessed the multiplex PCR reads with MiXCR, giving one entry per CDR3 protein. The sample records 740,000 or so distinct CDR3 sequences, 40% being singletons. In donors with ophthalmopathy, activity was moderate-to-severe, with CAS ≥3, NOSPECS ≥4 and duration under 3 months. The CDR3 extends over 14 amino acids. Per the germline V gene, CDR1 is LGHNA and CDR2 is YNFKEQ. Trimming took 1 base from V and 0 from J, leaving 6 bases between them.

The sequenced sample consisted of peripheral blood. The receptor's source is an adult man with Graves' ophthalmopathy. J is TRBJ2-5 and V is TRBV4-2; a possible D gene is TRBD1 (6 bases). The CDR3 nucleotides read TGTGCCAGCAGCCAAGGACAGGACCAAGAGACCCAGTACTTC. Its protein product is CASSQGQDQETQYF.